Listed below are T cell receptor beta chains from one sample, sequenced in a study of T cell responses to AZD1222 COVID-19 vaccine. Produced via immunoSEQ multiplex PCR; TCRdb's table is partial and in-frame only. The sample lists approximately 150,000 clones; 90% to 95% were seen once. The specimen comprised peripheral blood, sampled on day 0 of AZD1222 vaccination. Receptors were obtained from an adult in good health. Both conserved end residues are part of each CDR3. A D gene is named only where the DNA matches it firmly. Clone size, where shown, is once, few, many, or a class for clones that have expanded.

abundance	v_gene	d_gene	j_gene	CDR3nt	CDR3aa
.	TRBV7-9	.	TRBJ2-5	TGTGCCAGCAGCTTATGGTCCCTAGAGACCCAGTACTTC	CASSLWSLETQYF
.	TRBV6-1	.	TRBJ1-5	TGTGCCAGCAGTGGAGGGACTGGGGACAGCAATCAGCCCCAGCATTTT	CASSGGTGDSNQPQHF
.	TRBV7-9	.	TRBJ2-3	TGTGCCAGCAGCTCAAGAACTAGCCCAAGCACAGATACGCAGTATTTT	CASSSRTSPSTDTQYF
.	TRBV5-1	.	TRBJ1-2	TGCGCCAGCAGCTTGGGACAGACCTCGAGTGGCTACACCTTC	CASSLGQTSSGYTF
.	TRBV11-3	TRBD2	TRBJ2-3	TGTGCCAGCAGCTTAGGGTCTAGCGGGAGTTTAGATACGCAGTATTTT	CASSLGSSGSLDTQYF
.	TRBV13	.	TRBJ2-1	TGTGCCAGCAGCCCTAACGGCCTCGGATACAATGAGCAGTTCTTC	CASSPNGLGYNEQFF
.	TRBV10-3	.	TRBJ2-4	TGTGCCATCAGTGACCCTGGGGGCGCCAAAGGGAACATTCAGTACTTC	CAISDPGGAKGNIQYF
.	TRBV5-8	TRBD1	TRBJ1-5	TGTGCCAGCAGCCCGGACAGGGGCCAGCCCCAGCATTTT	CASSPDRGQPQHF
.	TRBV27	TRBD1	TRBJ1-6	TGTGCCAGCAGAGACAGGGGGACCATCACCCTCCACTTT	CASRDRGTITLHF
.	TRBV3-1/TRBV3-2	.	TRBJ1-5	TGTGCCAGCAGCTTGGACAGCAATCAGCCCCAGCATTTT	CASSLDSNQPQHF
once	TRBV15	TRBD1	TRBJ1-4	TGTGCCACCAGCATTGGACAGGCAACTAATGAAAAACTGTTTTTT	CATSIGQATNEKLFF
.	TRBV24-1	.	TRBJ2-3	TGTGCCACCAGTGAAAATAGCGTTACGCAGTATTTT	CATSENSVTQYF
.	TRBV6-4	.	TRBJ2-1	TGTGCCAGCAGTGATAGGGGCGGGAACAATGAGCAGTTCTTC	CASSDRGGNNEQFF
.	TRBV5-6	.	TRBJ1-2	TGTGCCAGCGTCAGTTATTGGTTAGATCAGGACTATGGCTACACCTTC	CASVSYWLDQDYGYTF
.	TRBV3-1/TRBV3-2	.	TRBJ2-6	TGTGCCAGCAGCCCTTCTGGGGCCAACGTCCTGACTTTC	CASSPSGANVLTF
.	TRBV11-2	TRBD2	TRBJ2-1	TGTGCCAGCAGCCTCCTTAATCCGGGGACTAGCTCCTACAATGAGCAGTTCTTC	CASSLLNPGTSSYNEQFF
.	TRBV9	.	TRBJ2-3	TGTGCCAGCAGCGTAGCGGGAGCGCCAGATACGCAGTATTTT	CASSVAGAPDTQYF
once	TRBV28	TRBD1	TRBJ1-1	TGTGCCAGCACCCTTCAGGGGGGGCACGGCACTGAAGCTTTCTTT	CASTLQGGHGTEAFF
.	TRBV5-1	.	TRBJ1-4	TGCGCCAGCAGCCCTGATGCACGGAATAATGAAAAACTGTTTTTT	CASSPDARNNEKLFF
.	TRBV5-4	.	TRBJ1-1	TGTGCCAGCAGCTCGGCGCAGAATTCGAACACTGAAGCTTTCTTT	CASSSAQNSNTEAFF
.	TRBV2	.	TRBJ1-4	TGTGCCAGCAGTGAATTTGGGGGAACTAATGAAAAACTGTTTTTT	CASSEFGGTNEKLFF
.	TRBV9	TRBD2	TRBJ2-1	TGTGCCAGCAGTTCTTGGGGTAGCGGGGCAAATGAGCAGTTCTTC	CASSSWGSGANEQFF
.	TRBV6-2/TRBV6-3	.	TRBJ1-1	TGTGCCAGCAGTTACTCGATGGGACGGATGAACACTGAAGCTTTCTTT	CASSYSMGRMNTEAFF
.	TRBV13	.	TRBJ2-2	TGTGCCAGCAGCTCCCGAGGGGGGGCGAACACCGGGGAGCTGTTTTTT	CASSSRGGANTGELFF
.	TRBV18	.	TRBJ1-2	TGTGCCAGCTCGACCTTGGAGGGGCTTAACTATGGCTACACCTTC	CASSTLEGLNYGYTF
once	TRBV4-1	.	TRBJ1-5	TGCGCCAGCAGCCAAGGACCCGGGGCCGAACCCCAGCATTTT	CASSQGPGAEPQHF
.	TRBV21-1	.	TRBJ2-1	TGTGCCAGCAGTCTTGACAGAAAAGCCACCACCAACAATGAGCAGTTCTTC	CASSLDRKATTNNEQFF
.	TRBV19	.	TRBJ1-1	TGTGCCAGTAGTATCTACACGGCTGAAGCTTTCTTT	CASSIYTAEAFF
.	TRBV29-1	TRBD1	TRBJ1-1	TGCAGCGGGACAGGGGGCTATACTGAAGCTTTCTTT	CSGTGGYTEAFF
.	TRBV10-3	.	TRBJ2-2	TGTGCCATCAGTGAGTCAAAGGGGACCGGGGAGCTGTTTTTT	CAISESKGTGELFF
.	TRBV18	.	TRBJ1-2	TGTGCCAGCTCACCTTCCTCAGCCGCTGCTAACTATGGCTACACCTTC	CASSPSSAAANYGYTF
.	TRBV18	.	TRBJ2-3	TGTGCCAGCTCACCTACTACAGATACGCAGTATTTT	CASSPTTDTQYF
.	TRBV6-1	.	TRBJ1-3	TGTGCCAGCAGTGAAGCGTTGGGCTCTGGAAACACCATATATTTT	CASSEALGSGNTIYF
.	TRBV5-1	.	TRBJ1-5	TGCGCCAGCAGCTTGGACTATGGGGGCAATCAGCCCCAGCATTTT	CASSLDYGGNQPQHF
.	TRBV29-1	.	TRBJ1-1	TGCAGCGTCCTCAGAGACATGAACACTGAAGCTTTCTTT	CSVLRDMNTEAFF
.	TRBV2	.	TRBJ1-1	TGTGCCAGCAGTGTTGTCCGTAACACTGAAGCTTTCTTT	CASSVVRNTEAFF
.	TRBV3-1/TRBV3-2	.	TRBJ2-3	TGTGCCAGCAGCCCTCAGGGGGATACGCAGTATTTT	CASSPQGDTQYF
once	TRBV27	TRBD1	TRBJ2-1	TGTGCCAGCAGTTTATCCAGGGGGAAGCAGTTCTTC	CASSLSRGKQFF
once	TRBV9	TRBD2	TRBJ2-1	TGTGCCAGCAGCTCTAGCGGGAGGGATGGCAATGAGCAGTTCTTC	CASSSSGRDGNEQFF
.	TRBV3-1/TRBV3-2	.	TRBJ2-1	TGTGCCAGCAGCCAAGAGGGGGCTGCTGAGCAGTTCTTC	CASSQEGAAEQFF
.	TRBV9	.	TRBJ1-1	TGTGCCAGCAGCGTAGTAGGGTGGACTGAAGCTTTCTTT	CASSVVGWTEAFF
.	TRBV3-1/TRBV3-2	TRBD1	TRBJ2-3	TGTGCCAGCAGCCAAGACCCGACAGGGGTGGGCACAGATACGCAGTATTTT	CASSQDPTGVGTDTQYF
.	TRBV6-6	.	TRBJ1-2	TGTGCCAGCAGTTACCCAGCAGGGACGAACTATGGCTACACCTTC	CASSYPAGTNYGYTF
once	TRBV2	.	TRBJ1-5	TGTGCCAGCAGCACAGGGTGGGATCAGCCCCAGCATTTT	CASSTGWDQPQHF
.	TRBV7-2	TRBD2	TRBJ2-1	TGTGCCAGCAGCCTTACTAGCGGGAGGCACAATGAGCAGTTCTTC	CASSLTSGRHNEQFF
.	TRBV25-1	.	TRBJ2-2	TGTGCCAGCAGCAGGTGGGGGGACACCGGGGAGCTGTTTTTT	CASSRWGDTGELFF
.	TRBV4-1	.	TRBJ2-3	TGCGCCAGCAGCCAAGGGGGTAACACAGATACGCAGTATTTT	CASSQGGNTDTQYF
.	TRBV25-1	TRBD1	TRBJ1-1	TGTGCCAGCAGTGAAGCGGGGACAGGGTCGGGCACTGAAGCTTTCTTT	CASSEAGTGSGTEAFF
.	TRBV6-2/TRBV6-3	TRBD2	TRBJ2-5	TGTGCCAGCAGTTACCTACTAGCGGGAAAGGGTGAGACCCAGTACTTC	CASSYLLAGKGETQYF
.	TRBV28	TRBD1	TRBJ1-2	TGTGCTAGCGACAGGGGGCGGTATGGCTACACCTTC	CASDRGRYGYTF